This TCR beta chain comes out of a study of blood T cells in healthy people across ages. Study at large: Template switching retrieved approximately one barcoded beta molecule for each two T cells. Study-level points and caveats: There was a strong correlation between TCR beta diversity and naive T cell percentage.

About this clonotype: Its antigen is unidentified.

Combining a sample-barcoded 5' primer with a J-beta primer mix, a second PCR ran for about 6 to 12 cycles. From the 5' RACE reads, TCRdb called clonotypes with MiXCR, one entry per CDR3 protein. The data hold over 1,300,000 distinct CDR3 sequences, with approximately 59% observed a single time. Germline CDR1 is MGHRA and CDR2 is YSYEKL. V was clipped by 0 bases and J by 2 bases, with 12 bases between them. The CDR3 covers 16 residues. This receptor was taken from a man aged 18 to 29 in good health. Sequenced input: blood. This chain connects TRBV4-1 to TRBJ2-3; a possible D gene is TRBD2 (5 bases). CDR3 bases: TGCGCCAGCAGCCAAGAGTCTAGCAGGTTCACAGATACGCAGTATTTT. Residues: CASSQESSRFTDTQYF.